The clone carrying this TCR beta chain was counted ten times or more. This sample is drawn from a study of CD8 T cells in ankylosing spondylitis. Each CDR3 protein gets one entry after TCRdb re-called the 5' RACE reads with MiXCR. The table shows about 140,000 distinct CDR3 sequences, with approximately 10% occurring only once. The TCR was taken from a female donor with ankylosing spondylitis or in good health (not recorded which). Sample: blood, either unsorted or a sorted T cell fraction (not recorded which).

CDR3 DNA sequence: TGTGCCAGCAGTTCTTTTGGGACAGCCGCATACTCTGGAAACACCATATATTTT. Its protein is CASSSFGTAAYSGNTIYF. The V gene is TRBV12-3 or TRBV12-4, the J gene TRBJ1-3; 7 bases align to TRBD1. The CDR3 spans 18 residues. V lost 4 bases, J lost 0 bases, and 12 bases stayed unmatched.